This TCR beta chain was observed in a study of cytomegalovirus exposure and HLA in healthy donors (TCRdb year 2017). Study-level background: An earlier analysis of approximately 600 of the donors reported about 250 Gb of sequence data and approximately 110 million unique TCR beta sequences from 150 million to 200 million T cells. About 300 gigabases of sequencing data and tens of millions of unique TCR sequences were included in an early release covering roughly 600 HLA-typed donors. Among the roughly 400 genotyped donors, around 81% belonged to the genetic ancestry cluster associated with self-reported Caucasian donors. The study was designed to test whether signatures of past pathogen exposure could be identified by cataloging public T cell receptors. The study used immunosequencing to profile the T cell repertoires of more than 650 subjects and linked those repertoires to cytomegalovirus serostatus. In addition to the first cohort of about 650 subjects, a separate validation cohort of about 120 different subjects was used. The study combined high-throughput TCR immunosequencing, statistical association of individual TCRs with disease status, and machine learning to predict cytomegalovirus infection status. To study patterns of TCR occurrence, a later analysis re-analyzed previously published TCR beta repertoires from more than 550 donors and added high-resolution HLA genotyping. Rather than drawing on any new phenotypic data, the later analysis identified candidate immune exposures from TCR beta sequences and the way those sequences occurred across donors. An earlier analysis of more than 450 of the donors used high-throughput TCR beta sequencing to judge whether each TCR beta V gene segment behaved as functional or pseudogenic. Donor age, sex, ethnicity and CMV serostatus were compiled alongside the repertoire data. In a later genetic analysis, genome-wide SNP genotypes for about three fifths of the 666 donors were used, and that subset was treated as a discovery cohort. Every discovery cohort repertoire had been produced on one sequencing platform. HLA typing covered class I and class II loci at four-digit resolution. Typing coverage differed by locus: A, B, C, DRB1 and DQB1 were typed in roughly 620-640 donors, DQA1 in roughly 500, DPA1 in some 570, and DPB1 in 400 to 480. Because of strong linkage in the cohort, four or five DR-DQ haplotypes were treated as single units for association and clustering. On average, over 200,000 unique TCR beta nucleotide sequences were sequenced per donor among 300 to 500 genotyped donors of the cohort, with around 19% of those sequences being non-productive. Paper-wide results and their limitations: A total of fewer than 200 TCR beta chains were listed by the study as associated with cytomegalovirus. HLA typing was unavailable for some donors at each locus, so association tests used only the typed subset. According to a later genetic analysis, donors in an Asian-associated ancestry cluster had fewer N-insertions in productive TCRs than the approximately 700-donor mean. CMV serostatus was the only immune exposure information available for the cohort. An earlier analysis of some 560 of the donors showed that most TCR beta V segments appeared in productive rearrangements either about 90% or about 30% of the time, which broadly matched IMGT annotations. In a later genetic analysis, a missense DCLRE1C variant was associated with V-gene and J-gene trimming of TCR beta chains, and the association was replicated in an independent cohort. In both the original and validation cohorts, the classifier was reported to diagnose cytomegalovirus status with high specificity and sensitivity. The presence/absence analyses assumed that sequencing depth was roughly uniform across donors, and that assumption may not be true. In vitro tests confirmed that a few of the cytomegalovirus-associated TCR beta chains recognize cytomegalovirus antigens. Strong co-occurrence of HLA alleles, especially DR and DQ, made assigning TCR associations to individual alleles difficult. The sequencing pipeline was judged likely to have produced a cluster of highly shared sequence variants as a technical artifact. A further reported finding was that TCR beta sequences accurately predicted the HLA-A and HLA-B alleles for most subjects in the first cohort. While some public TCRs were present in many individuals, most TCR sequences turned up only very rarely across donors. According to a later analysis, parvovirus B19, influenza, CMV and Epstein-Barr virus appeared linked to several top co-occurrence clusters. Because counts were too low, roughly 16 rarely observed V segments, including chromosome 9 orphons, were excluded from the earlier analysis of roughly 580 of the donors. In a later analysis, most CMV-associated TCR beta chains were found to appear HLA-restricted, with HLA associations seemingly driven largely by CMV exposure. Some IMGT-functional V segments, including TRBV6-2 and TRBV6-3, could not be told apart with the 87-base-pair reads, so those segments were excluded. According to the authors, the approach could potentially be generalized to other disease states and immunological phenotypes. Linkage disequilibrium might explain the correlated functional status among segregating V segments, but an unknown experimental factor could not be excluded. Specific HLA alleles were associated with 15,000 to 20,000 TCR beta sequences at a false discovery rate of 0.05 in a later analysis. In a later analysis, HLA-associated TCR beta chains were found to be more clonally expanded and to have lower generation probabilities than equally common non-associated chains. Only TCR beta chains were sequenced in this cohort, and the absence of alpha or paired-chain data limited detectable features. In a later analysis, TCR association rates were found to vary across HLA loci, with the most associated TCRs seen for DRB1 alleles and the fewest for HLA-C alleles.

The CDR3 runs 17 amino acids, cysteine and phenylalanine included. Of the read, only the CDR3 DNA is kept; its 51 bases are in frame from base 1. Per the germline V gene (reference sequence), SEHNR is the CDR1 and FQNEAQ is the CDR2. The junction shows trimming of 5 bases on V and 2 bases on J, and the gene matches do not reach 12 bases of it. Regarding this clone: Its antigen has not been determined. No clone much larger than this one lies a single base away; base qualities are absent.

Library preparation used the immunoSEQ multiplex PCR assay. A mixture of 60 forward primers for TCR Vbeta segments and 13 reverse primers for TCR Jbeta segments was used in the multiplex PCR. A multiplex PCR assay on genomic DNA amplified the CDR3 region of rearranged TCR beta genes. The Illumina HiSeq System was used to sequence the amplified TCR beta libraries as 87-base-pair reads. Per the original workflow: In a later analysis, tens of millions of unique TCR beta chains were counted across the 690 or so repertoires, and around 10 million of these chains were shared by at least two donors. Raw reads were error-corrected and collapsed into unique sequences with a nearest-neighbor algorithm that merged closely related sequences to remove PCR and sequencing errors. CDR3 sequences were aligned to IMGT reference sequences to assign V, D and J gene segments. Each retained sequence needed at least a six-nucleotide match to both a V gene segment and a J gene segment. Rearrangements were classified as productive when the CDR3 lacked stop codons and remained in frame with V and J, and all other rearrangements were classified as non-productive. CDR3 was defined according to IMGT convention as the region running from the second conserved V-encoded cysteine to the conserved J-encoded phenylalanine. In an earlier analysis of more than 550 of the donors, sequences lacking an unambiguous match to a single V gene segment were excluded. An earlier analysis of 587 of the donors classified V segments as functional when productive rearrangements were above 56.7% and as segregating when the standard deviation between donors was above 5%. To diagnose cytomegalovirus status from the catalog of TCR beta chain sequences, a statistical classification framework was built. In a later analysis, V and J genes were assigned by comparing TCR nucleotide sequences against IMGT/GENE-DB human TR gene sequences. Using the TCRdist pipeline, a later analysis assigned CDR3 sequences along with most-parsimonious VDJ recombination scenarios. A later analysis defined each TCR beta chain by its CDR3 amino acid sequence plus V-gene family, and excluded reads lacking a unique V-gene family. To address suspected cross-contamination and a sequencing artifact, a later analysis removed some 620 highly shared, low-generation-probability nucleotide sequences. In a later analysis, a clonal expansion index for each public chain was calculated from normalized within-repertoire ranks of inferred template counts. In a later analysis, generation probabilities were computed using a VDJ recombination model fitted to out-of-frame rearrangements, and the results were checked against IGoR. In a later analysis, hypergeometric tests were used to score TCR-TCR, TCR-HLA and TCR-CMV co-occurrence, with a repertoire-size bias correction applied to TCR pairs. A later analysis estimated false discovery rates by permuting HLA or CMV assignments 20 times. In a later analysis, co-occurring TCRs were grouped with DBSCAN, and TCRdist sequence similarity was added when clustering was performed within HLA-allele-positive subsets. For co-occurrence clustering, repertoires with fewer than 30,000 or more than 120,000 public chains were excluded, along with a handful of repertoires with anomalous nucleotide sharing. This is the immuneACCESS table as TCRdb keeps it, with only in-frame sequences that have V and J called. A part of the clones is gone; compared with another copy, unresolved V genes explain less than half, and the rest is unexplained. Clonal size and the V and J genes are those of that table, whereas D and trimming came from the DNA. The sample data list 200,000 or so clones, and about 79% of these were observed just once. The ten largest clones capture roughly 2% of the sample.

The cohort consisted of hundreds of healthy bone marrow donors. At the time of sampling, all cohort members were nominally healthy, though unrecorded immune exposures were likely present. The donor was CMV seronegative and was included in the group of 352 seronegative cohort members. Each donor provided a peripheral blood sample, and peripheral blood mononuclear cells were used for TCR beta sequencing. Genomic DNA extraction from the blood cell samples was performed with the Qiagen DNeasy Blood Extraction Kit. The TCR originated in a man between 18 and 35 years old in good health and CMV-seronegative. Sequenced sample: PBMCs. Recombination connected TRBV7-9 to TRBJ2-1, with 7 middle bases fitting TRBD2. DNA sequence: TGTGCCAGCAGCACACCCGGGGCTAGCGGTACCTACAATGAGCAGTTCTTC. Its amino acids are CASSTPGASGTYNEQFF.